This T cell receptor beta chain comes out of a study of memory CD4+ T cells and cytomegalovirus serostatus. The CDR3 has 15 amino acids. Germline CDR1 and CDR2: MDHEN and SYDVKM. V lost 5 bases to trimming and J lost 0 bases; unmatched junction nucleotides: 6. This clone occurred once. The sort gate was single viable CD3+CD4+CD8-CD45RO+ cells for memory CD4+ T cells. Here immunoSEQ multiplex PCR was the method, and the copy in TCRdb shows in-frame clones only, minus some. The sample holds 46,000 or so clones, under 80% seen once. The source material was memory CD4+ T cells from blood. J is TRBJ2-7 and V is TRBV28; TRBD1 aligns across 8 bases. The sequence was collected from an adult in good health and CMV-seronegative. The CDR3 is CASSRTGPSSYEQYF. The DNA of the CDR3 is TGTGCCAGCAGTCGGACAGGGCCATCCTCCTACGAGCAGTACTTC.